This entry is about one TCR beta chain. Antigen: not known. Sequence at one end of the junction differs from germline and may be a read error. This entry is derived from a study of blood T cells in healthy people across ages. Broader study findings: Estimates based on one million T cells were treated as lower bounds.

Per sample, a minimum of 6.5 million PBMCs were isolated. RNA extraction gave at least 5.5 micrograms of total RNA per sample. The authors ran a second PCR of about 7 to 11 cycles using a sample-barcoded 5' primer and a J-beta primer mix. Each CDR3 protein is one row after TCRdb ran MiXCR on the 5' RACE reads. The data show fewer than 950,000 distinct CDR3 sequences, under 40% seen once. CDR1 and CDR2 from the germline V gene are SNHLY and FYNNEI. This CDR3 region has 14 residues. This clonotype was obtained from a man between 18 and 35 years old in good health. The sequenced sample consisted of blood. The chain employs TRBV2 and TRBJ1-2, with TRBD1 identical over 8 bases. As DNA, the CDR3 is TGTGCCAGCAGGGAGAACAGGGGGGGCTATCGCTACACCTTC. Translated: CASRENRGGYRYTF.